This T cell receptor (beta chain) was identified during a study of cytomegalovirus exposure and HLA in healthy donors. The CDR3 is 12 residues long. The germline gives CDR1 SNHLY, CDR2 FYNNEI. The V gene lost 6 bases and the J gene lost 5 bases, with 11 bases spanning the gap. The PCR was carried out with 60 Vbeta primers and 13 Jbeta primers. Produced via immunoSEQ multiplex PCR; TCRdb's table is partial and in-frame only. The sample records about 78,000 clones, 55% to 85% being singletons. V is TRBV2 and J is TRBJ2-7, with D perhaps TRBD1 (6 bases). The sequence was collected from a woman aged 40-49 years in good health and CMV-seropositive. Sequences were obtained from PBMCs. DNA for the CDR3: TGTGCCAGCAGGACACAGGGAGACGAGCAGTACTTC. Its translation is CASRTQGDEQYF. Together with reference TRBV2 and TRBJ2-7, the CDR3 gives the full variable domain: EPEVTQTPSHQVTQMGQEVILRCVPISNHLYFYWYRQILGQKVEFLVSFYNNEISEKSEIFDDQFSVERPDGSNFTLKIRSTKLEDSAMYFCASRTQGDEQYFGPGTRLTVT.